This T cell receptor beta chain was observed in a study of CD8 T cells in Susac syndrome. With random hexamers, reverse transcription was performed on about 0.5 to 1 ug of RNA. TCRdb independently ran MiXCR on the immunoSEQ multiplex PCR reads; one entry per CDR3 protein. This table holds more than 65,000 distinct CDR3 sequences, 95% found once. CDR1 is LGHNA and CDR2 is YSLEER in the germline V gene. This CDR3 has 15 amino acids. Trimming pared 4 bases from V and 4 bases from J, leaving 16 bases between. The sample consisted of CD8+ T cells from PBMCs. The rearrangement links TRBV4-3 to TRBJ1-1; D is possibly TRBD1 (5 bases). The sequence was collected from a human donor in good health. Written as DNA, the CDR3 is TGCGCCAGCAGCCCCGATCTACGGGGCCCCACTGAAGCTTTCTTT. Its translation: CASSPDLRGPTEAFF.